Listed below are T cell receptor beta chains from one sample, sequenced in a study of blood T cells in healthy people across ages. MiXCR, run by TCRdb on the 5' RACE reads, gives a single entry per CDR3 protein. The profile covers 660,000 or so distinct CDR3 sequences, with 58% appearing a single time and 35% to 40% taken by the ten largest. The material sequenced was blood. The source of these receptors is a man between 60 and 75 years old in good health. Each CDR3 is given with its conserved first and last residue. A D gene is named only where the DNA matches it firmly. Clone sizes are given selectively: once, few, many, or a class where the clone is expanded.

v_gene	d_gene	abundance	j_gene	CDR3nt	CDR3aa
TRBV4-1	NA	NA	TRBJ2-7	TGCGCCAGCAGAAAACCCGGGACGGCGAGTGAGCAGTACTTC	CASRKPGTASEQYF
TRBV20-1	TRBD2	NA	TRBJ2-5	TGCAGTGCGCTGGGACTAGTTCGAGAGACCCAGTACTTC	CSALGLVRETQYF
TRBV5-1	TRBD1	NA	TRBJ2-5	TGCGCCAGCAGCCCGGGGACAGCCCAGCTCCAAGAGACCCAGTACTTC	CASSPGTAQLQETQYF
TRBV15	NA	NA	TRBJ2-1	TGTGCCACCAGCGCGATCTTGGGGTCAAGGCAGTTCTTC	CATSAILGSRQFF
TRBV29-1	NA	NA	TRBJ1-2	TGCAGCGTTGGGAGGAGGCCCTATGGCTACACCTTC	CSVGRRPYGYTF
TRBV18	NA	NA	TRBJ2-5	TGTGCCAGCGCCCAATACCAGCAAGAGACCCAGTACTTC	CASAQYQQETQYF
TRBV7-2	NA	few	TRBJ1-5	TGTGCCAGCAGCTTAGATGGCATCCAGCCCCAGCATTTT	CASSLDGIQPQHF
TRBV12-3/TRBV12-4	NA	NA	TRBJ2-5	TGTGCCAGCAGGCCGCAACTAGGCGGGGAGACCCAGTACTTC	CASRPQLGGETQYF
TRBV20-1	NA	NA	TRBJ2-7	TGCAGTGCTAGTTTCCAGGGGAGGTCCTACGAGCAGTACTTC	CSASFQGRSYEQYF
TRBV11-3	TRBD2	NA	TRBJ2-3	TGTGCCAGCAGCCAGGGACTAGCGGGGGGGGGAGATACGCAGTATTTT	CASSQGLAGGGDTQYF
TRBV7-9	NA	NA	TRBJ2-5	TGTGCCAGCAGCCTAGGGAGCAGGGTGGAGACCCAGTACTTC	CASSLGSRVETQYF
TRBV10-3	TRBD1	NA	TRBJ2-4	TGTGCCATCAGTGAGAGTGGACAGGGGGCGACGGGGGCCAAAAACATTCAGTACTTC	CAISESGQGATGAKNIQYF
TRBV5-1	NA	NA	TRBJ2-1	TGCGCCAGCAGCTTGGAGCGGTCGGGGAATGAGCAGTTCTTC	CASSLERSGNEQFF
TRBV20-1	NA	NA	TRBJ2-7	TGCAGTGCTAGACTGGGACGTAACTACGAGCAGTACTTC	CSARLGRNYEQYF
TRBV12-3/TRBV12-4	NA	once	TRBJ1-2	TGTGCCAGCAGTTTAGCCGGGACACTGGACGGCTACACCTTC	CASSLAGTLDGYTF
TRBV6-5	NA	few	TRBJ2-7	TGTGCCAGCAGGGGACACTACGAGCAGTACTTC	CASRGHYEQYF
TRBV6-5	NA	NA	TRBJ2-5	TGTGCCAGCAGCGCGATGGAAGAGACCCAGTACTTC	CASSAMEETQYF
TRBV5-4	NA	NA	TRBJ2-4	TGTGCCAGCAGCTTGGGACAGGGAGGAAACATTCAGTACTTC	CASSLGQGGNIQYF
TRBV9	TRBD2	NA	TRBJ2-5	TGTGCCAGCAGCGTAGGGGTAGCGGGGGGGACTCAAGAGACCCAGTACTTC	CASSVGVAGGTQETQYF
TRBV3-1	NA	NA	TRBJ2-6	TGTGCCAGCAGCCAAGGGGTGGGTCCTGGGGCCAACGTCCTGACTTTC	CASSQGVGPGANVLTF
TRBV28	TRBD1	NA	TRBJ1-1	TGTGCCAGCAGCTCACAGGGGCACCACACTGAAGCTTTCTTT	CASSSQGHHTEAFF
TRBV7-9	TRBD1	NA	TRBJ1-2	TGTGCCAGCAGCTTAGACCAGGGGGTGAACTATGGCTACACCTTC	CASSLDQGVNYGYTF
TRBV7-9	NA	NA	TRBJ1-4	TGTGCCAGCAGCTTAAATGGGGCAGCTAATGAAAAACTGTTTTTT	CASSLNGAANEKLFF
TRBV29-1	NA	few	TRBJ2-3	TGCAGCGTTGGCCGGGGGGCTCCCGCAGATACGCAGTATTTT	CSVGRGAPADTQYF
TRBV7-2	TRBD1	few	TRBJ2-4	TGTGCCAGCAGCCCGAGGACAGGGCCAAACATTCAGTACTTC	CASSPRTGPNIQYF
TRBV6-2/TRBV6-3	NA	NA	TRBJ2-5	TGTGCCAGCAGGCCCTCGGCCCAAGAGACCCAGTACTTC	CASRPSAQETQYF